Below are 26 T cell receptor beta chains sequenced from a single sample in a study of PD-1 blockade in classical Hodgkin lymphoma. The table came from immunoSEQ multiplex PCR; TCRdb's copy has only in-frame clones and leaves some out. The sample carries 55,000 to 75,000 clones, about two thirds recorded once. In every patient, relapse followed autologous stem cell transplantation, while exposure to brentuximab vedotin differed. Specimen: peripheral blood mononuclear cells (PBMCs), collected before the second cycle of nivolumab. The receptors stem from a human donor with classical Hodgkin lymphoma.

The chain combines TRBV6-1 with TRBJ1-5; D remains unclear. The CDR3 contains 14 residues. Trimming stripped 1 base from V and 3 bases from J, with 7 bases between. CDR1 is MNHNS and CDR2 is SASEGT in the germline V gene. For the CDR3, the DNA is TGTGCCAGCAGTGAAGGGGTAGTCAATCAGCCCCAGCATTTT. It encodes CASSEGVVNQPQHF.

This clone was counted between two and nine times. This chain links TRBV9 with TRBJ2-3; 8 bases map to TRBD1. CDR3 length equals 15 residues. Germline CDR1 and CDR2: SGDLS and YYNGEE. The V gene end was trimmed by 0 bases and the J gene end by 2 bases; junction bases not matched to a gene: 2. DNA for the CDR3: TGTGCCAGCAGCGTAGCAGGGGGCACCACAGATACGCAGTATTTT. This encodes CASSVAGGTTDTQYF.

The J gene is TRBJ2-1, the V gene TRBV29-1; 8 bases are shared with TRBD2. Germline trimming cut 6 bases from V and 5 bases from J; bases unmatched to any gene: 15. The length of the CDR3 is 16 residues. Germline lookup yields CDR1 SQVTM and CDR2 ANQGSEA. CDR3 bases: TGCAGCGTCGTCCTAGTGACTAGCGTGAGAGACAATGAGCAGTTCTTC. Residues: CSVVLVTSVRDNEQFF.

This clone came up a few times. The chain combines TRBV15 with TRBJ2-1; D is undetermined. Trimming shortened V by 3 bases and J by 0 bases, and 9 bases separated the two germline ends. CDR3 length: 15 residues. Per the germline V gene, CDR1 is LNHNV and CDR2 is YYDKDF (reference sequence). The chain's CDR3 is CATSSRSSSYNEQFF. Written as DNA, the CDR3 is TGTGCCACCAGCAGCCGGTCAAGCTCCTACAATGAGCAGTTCTTC.

The chain combines TRBV9 with TRBJ2-1; D is possibly TRBD2 (5 bases). The CDR3 is 13 residues long. V gave up 3 bases and J gave up 8 bases, with 12 bases separating them. Germline values: CDR1 SGDLS, CDR2 YYNGEE. The CDR3 here is CASSGPTGYEQFF. CDR3 in DNA: TGTGCCAGCAGCGGACCCACGGGGTATGAGCAGTTCTTC.

The V and J genes are TRBV4-1 and TRBJ1-2; D remains unclear. Per the germline V gene, CDR1 is MGHRA and CDR2 is YSYEKL. The V end was cut by 1 base, the J end by 4 bases, with 13 bases between. This CDR3 is 15 amino acids long. The CDR3 DNA is TGCGCCAGCAGCCAAGTTGAAAGGGCGGGCTATGGCTACACCTTC. It translates to CASSQVERAGYGYTF.

This rearrangement joins TRBV28 to TRBJ2-2; D call uncertain. The CDR3 runs 15 residues. Germline V gene lookup returns CDR1 MDHEN and CDR2 SYDVKM. Trimming stripped 3 bases from V and 2 bases from J, with 10 bases between. CDR3 in amino acids: CASSLMGINTGELFF. The CDR3 bases are TGTGCCAGCAGTTTGATGGGGATTAACACCGGGGAGCTGTTTTTT.

The chain has TRBV27 and TRBJ2-7, with no clear D. Looked up from germline, CDR1 is MNHEY and CDR2 is SMNVEV (reference sequence). V gave up 3 bases and J gave up 3 bases, with 21 bases separating them. This CDR3 region has 17 residues. The CDR3 loop is CASSLIGKDLPFYEQYF. For the CDR3, the DNA is TGTGCCAGCAGTTTGATCGGTAAGGACCTTCCATTCTACGAGCAGTACTTC.

The rearrangement uses TRBV7-9 and TRBJ2-3, with TRBD2 matching over 10 bases. The germline gives CDR1 SEHNR, CDR2 FQNEAQ (reference sequence). CDR3 size: 16 residues. Trimming removed 1 base from V and 0 bases from J; junction bases left unmatched: 1. The CDR3 DNA is TGTGCCAGCAGCTTAGGGACTAGCGGAAGCACAGATACGCAGTATTTT. Translated, it gives CASSLGTSGSTDTQYF.

Comments on this clone: A clone one base away is much larger, so this may be a read error. The CDR3 DNA reads TGTGCCAGCAGCTTAGACACAGATACGCAGTATTTT. The encoded protein is CASSLDTDTQYF. This sequence joins TRBV7-2 and TRBJ2-3; D is ambiguous. The length of the CDR3 is 12 residues. Germline CDR1 SGHTA, CDR2 FQGNSA. The V gene lost 1 base and the J gene lost 2 bases, with 1 base spanning the gap.

The rearrangement links TRBV7-2 to TRBJ1-6; 7 bases agree with TRBD1. The CDR3 sequence is 15 residues long. Trimming removed 1 base from V and 9 bases from J; junction bases left unmatched: 6. Germline V lookup: CDR1 SGHTA, CDR2 FQGNSA. The CDR3 sequence is CASSLEGQVASPLHF. CDR3 bases: TGTGCCAGCAGCTTAGAAGGACAGGTAGCTTCACCCCTCCACTTT.

In its sample, this clone was seen once. The V gene is TRBV7-8, the J gene TRBJ1-2, with TRBD1 matching over 7 bases. V lost 1 base to trimming and J lost 4 bases; unmatched junction nucleotides: 6. CDR3 length equals 15 residues. The germline gives CDR1 SGHVS, CDR2 FQNEAQ. CDR3 protein: CASSLVTGQVYGYTF. The CDR3 coding sequence is TGTGCCAGCAGCTTAGTGACAGGGCAGGTCTATGGCTACACCTTC.

This rearrangement joins TRBV30 to TRBJ2-2; no reliable D call. The CDR3 has 16 residues. V was pared by 2 bases and J by 0 bases, with 13 bases between. Germline values: CDR1 GTSNPN, CDR2 SVGIG (reference sequence). The CDR3 bases are TGTGCCTGGAGTCTCCTAGGGCAGGCGAACACCGGGGAGCTGTTTTTT. Its translation is CAWSLLGQANTGELFF.

This chain joins TRBV5-4 and TRBJ1-1; the match to TRBD1 covers 8 bases. Trimming removed 0 bases from V and 3 bases from J; junction bases left unmatched: 7. Looked up from germline, CDR1 is SGHNT and CDR2 is YYREEE (reference sequence). The CDR3 is made up of 16 amino acids. CDR3 amino acids: CASSLGGQGRDTEAFF. As DNA, the CDR3 is TGTGCCAGCAGCTTGGGCGGACAGGGAAGGGACACTGAAGCTTTCTTT.

This chain connects TRBV6-5 to TRBJ2-5; D uncertain. V was trimmed by 0 bases and J by 5 bases, leaving 1 base between them. The length of the CDR3 is 11 residues. In germline, CDR1 is MNHEY, CDR2 SVGAGI. In nucleotides, the CDR3 is TGTGCCAGCAGTTACTCCGAGACCCAGTACTTC. Translation gives CASSYSETQYF.

The chain carries TRBV29-1 and TRBJ2-5; 10 bases are shared with TRBD1. Matching the DNA end better, TRBJ2-7 makes the J call doubtful. The CDR3 contains 12 residues. Germline assignment: CDR1 SQVTM and CDR2 ANQGSEA. CDR3 sequence: CSVAGTGDEQYF. CDR3 sequence (DNA): TGCAGCGTTGCCGGGACAGGGGACGAGCAGTACTTC.

The gene calls are TRBV7-8 and TRBJ1-2; D is unresolved. CDR3 length: 17 residues. Trimming shortened V by 5 bases and J by 4 bases, and 23 bases separated the two germline ends. Germline CDR1 is SGHVS and CDR2 is FQNEAQ. The CDR3 is CASSPPGGTSRIYGYTF. The CDR3 nucleotides read TGTGCCAGCAGCCCCCCGGGAGGCACCTCTAGGATCTATGGCTACACCTTC.

Here the CDR3 DNA reads TGTGCCAGCAGTTCTCCGGGACTGGGGGGGGAGACCCAGTACTTC. This gives the protein CASSSPGLGGETQYF. The V gene is TRBV2, the J gene TRBJ2-5; 7 bases are shared with TRBD2. The CDR3 covers 15 residues. CDR1 and CDR2 (germline): SNHLY, FYNNEI. V shed 5 bases, J shed 5 bases, and the junction held 11 bases outside the gene matches. Using reference TRBV2 and TRBJ2-5 for the parts outside the CDR3, the full variable domain is EPEVTQTPSHQVTQMGQEVILRCVPISNHLYFYWYRQILGQKVEFLVSFYNNEISEKSEIFDDQFSVERPDGSNFTLKIRSTKLEDSAMYFCASSSPGLGGETQYFGPGTRLLVL.

The V gene is TRBV5-1, the J gene TRBJ1-5; 9 bases agree with TRBD1. Germline V CDR1 and CDR2: SGHRS, YFSETQ. The CDR3 contains 14 residues. J was trimmed by 4 bases and V by 4 bases; bases with no gene match: 3. This CDR3 reads CASSVGQGNQPQHF. The CDR3 region has the DNA TGCGCCAGCAGCGTGGGACAGGGTAATCAGCCCCAGCATTTT.

V gene TRBV5-1 combines with J gene TRBJ2-5; possibly TRBD1 or TRBD2 for D (5 bases each). CDR1 is SGHRS and CDR2 is YFSETQ in the germline V gene. Trimming left V 4 bases short and J 3 bases short, with 16 bases between. This CDR3 has 15 amino acids. CDR3 sequence: CASSLWDPAEETQYF. CDR3 DNA: TGCGCCAGCAGCCTGTGGGACCCGGCGGAAGAGACCCAGTACTTC.

The rearrangement links TRBV5-4 to TRBJ2-1; the match to TRBD1 covers 12 bases. The CDR3 runs to 18 residues. J was trimmed by 6 bases and V by 2 bases; bases with no gene match: 12. Germline V lookup: CDR1 SGHNT, CDR2 YYREEE (reference sequence). The CDR3 nucleotides are TGTGCCAGCAGCTTAAGGGGACGGGGGACAGGGGGCGGCAATGAGCAGTTCTTC. It encodes CASSLRGRGTGGGNEQFF.

The gene calls are TRBV29-1 and TRBJ2-1; no clear D. The length of the CDR3 is 12 residues. Trimming stripped 6 bases from V and 5 bases from J, with 11 bases between. Per the germline V gene, CDR1 is SQVTM and CDR2 is ANQGSEA. The CDR3 bases are TGCAGCGTCCAGAGACTCGACAATGAGCAGTTCTTC. This encodes CSVQRLDNEQFF.

This clone was observed a handful of times. The chain couples TRBV6-5 to TRBJ2-3; TRBD2 might be the D (7 bases). The CDR3 length is 15 residues. Between the trimmed V and J ends, which lost 5 bases and 0 bases, there was a span of 12 bases. The germline gives CDR1 MNHEY, CDR2 SVGAGI. DNA of the CDR3: TGTGCCAGCAGTACTGGGAGGGGGAGCACAGATACGCAGTATTTT. Its protein is CASSTGRGSTDTQYF.

The chain employs TRBV2 and TRBJ2-5; D remains unclear. Gene TRBJ2-7 matches the end of the DNA better, so the J call may be wrong. The germline V gene has CDR1 SNHLY and CDR2 FYNNEI. The length of the CDR3 is 13 residues. CDR3 amino acids: CATTGSLSYEQYF. CDR3 sequence (DNA): TGTGCAACCACTGGATCCCTCTCCTACGAGCAGTACTTC.

V is TRBV5-6 and J is TRBJ2-7; D uncertain. Germline-derived CDR1 and CDR2 are SGHDT and YYEEEE. V lost 4 bases to trimming and J lost 2 bases, with 10 bases between them. The CDR3 loop spans 13 amino acids. The CDR3 DNA follows: TGTGCCAGCAGCGCAGGTAATACCTACGAGCAGTACTTC. Translated: CASSAGNTYEQYF.

The V call is TRBV7-2, the J call TRBJ2-2; D uncertain. The length of the CDR3 is 15 residues. Trimming took off 1 base at V and 4 bases at J, with 10 bases between the two ends. Per germline, CDR1 SGHTA and CDR2 FQGNSA. The CDR3 protein is CASSLGRTVTGELFF. The CDR3 DNA follows: TGTGCCAGCAGCTTAGGGCGGACGGTCACCGGGGAGCTGTTTTTT. Full variable domain (missing parts from reference TRBV7-2 and TRBJ2-2): GAGVSQSPSNKVTEKGKDVELRCDPISGHTALYWYRQSLGQGLEFLIYFQGNSAPDKSGLPSDRFSAERTGGSVSTLTIQRTQQEDSAVYLCASSLGRTVTGELFFGEGSRLTVL.